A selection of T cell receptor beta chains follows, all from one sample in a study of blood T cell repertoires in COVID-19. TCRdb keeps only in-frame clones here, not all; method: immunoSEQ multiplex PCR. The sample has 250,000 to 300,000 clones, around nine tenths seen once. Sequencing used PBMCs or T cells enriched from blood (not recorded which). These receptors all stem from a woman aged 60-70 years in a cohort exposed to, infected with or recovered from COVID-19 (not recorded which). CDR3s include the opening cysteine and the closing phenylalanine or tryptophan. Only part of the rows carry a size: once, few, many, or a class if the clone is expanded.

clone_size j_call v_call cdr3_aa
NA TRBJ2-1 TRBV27 CASSLQLAWGAGQFF
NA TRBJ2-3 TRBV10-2 CASKEGRGTQYF
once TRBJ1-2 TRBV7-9 CASSFIEGDGYTF
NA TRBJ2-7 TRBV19 CASSIGTRVAYEQYF
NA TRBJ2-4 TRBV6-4 CASSTPTSGRAAKNIQYF
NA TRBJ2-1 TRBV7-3 CASSLGKGLAGGNEQFF
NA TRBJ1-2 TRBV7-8 CASSSGQGRGYTF
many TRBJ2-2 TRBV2 CASSARLAGASGELFF
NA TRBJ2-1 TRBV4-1 CASSYPTSGRANEQFF
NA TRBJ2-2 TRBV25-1 CASTEGGWTGELFF
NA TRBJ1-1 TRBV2 CASSYRDRGESTEAFF
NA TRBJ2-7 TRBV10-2 CASSDPGHFYEQYF
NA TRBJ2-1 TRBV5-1 CASSLALNEQFF
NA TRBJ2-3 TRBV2 CASTLTASSDTQYF
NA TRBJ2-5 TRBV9 CASSVGADTRPQYF
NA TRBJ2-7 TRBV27 CASSLRLANSYEQYF
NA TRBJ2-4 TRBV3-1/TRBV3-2 CASSQGRDLISQYF
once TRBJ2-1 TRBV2 CASKGPGQYNEQFF
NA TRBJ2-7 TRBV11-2 CASSPGTGKSYEQYF
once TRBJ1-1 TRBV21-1 CARTKTGGRNTEAFF